This T cell receptor beta chain came from a study of memory CD8 T cells in hepatitis C reinfection. As for the study in general: After reinfection, a couple of primary-infection resolvers became chronically infected.

This clone has only a few counts. The sample's time point: pre-reinfection, 55 to 20 weeks before reinfection detection. TCR sequencing was done directly ex vivo on sorted cells, without expansion in vitro. People who inject drugs from Montreal's HEPCO study were the donors. Total naive CD8 T cells were sorted as viable CD3+ CD8+ CD45RO- cells from two donors. Generated by immunoSEQ multiplex PCR, the TCRdb table keeps only in-frame clones and is missing some. There are approximately 50,000 clones in the sample; nearly 90% occur only once, and approximately 1% lies in the top ten. Sequencing used naive CD8+ T cells sorted from blood. This TCR came from a man aged 18 to 35 with hepatitis C virus infection.

The CDR3 spells CASSITPGTTYEQYF. For the CDR3, the DNA is TGTGCCAGCAGTATAACCCCCGGGACTACCTACGAGCAGTACTTC. The chain joins TRBV28 to TRBJ2-7, with 7 bases lining up with TRBD2. V gave up 5 bases and J gave up 2 bases; unmatched junction bases: 9. Germline V gene lookup returns CDR1 MDHEN and CDR2 SYDVKM. The CDR3 contains 15 residues. Variable domain in full (rest from reference TRBV28 and TRBJ2-7): DVKVTQSSRYLVKRTGEKVFLECVQDMDHENMFWYRQDPGLGLRLIYFSYDVKMKEKGDIPEGYSVSREKKERFSLILESASTNQTSMYLCASSITPGTTYEQYFGPGTRLTVT.